The 13 T cell receptor beta chains reported below all come from one sample, sequenced in a study of blood T cell repertoires in COVID-19. The data were produced by immunoSEQ multiplex PCR, yet TCRdb's version contains in-frame clones alone and is incomplete. The profile shows roughly 300,000 clones, approximately 84% of them singletons. The specimen was peripheral blood. These TCRs come from a human donor with COVID-19, enrolled during active disease. The donor label of this sample is uncertain.

The chain links TRBV11-2 to TRBJ2-7, with unresolved D. The CDR3 totals 14 residues. Germline V gene data show CDR1 as SGHAT and CDR2 as FQNNGV. Trimming pared 2 bases from V and 0 bases from J, leaving 8 bases between. The CDR3, as DNA: TGTGCCAGCAGCTTATTCCGGGTCTCCTACGAGCAGTACTTC. This gives the protein CASSLFRVSYEQYF.

The chain is built from TRBV11-3 and TRBJ2-2; D might be TRBD1 (5 bases). The V gene's germline CDR1 is SGHNT and CDR2 YENEEA. The CDR3 has 14 amino acids. V dropped 5 bases and J dropped 3 bases, with 10 bases sitting between them. The CDR3 is CASSPGPDTGELFF. CDR3 bases: TGTGCCAGCAGCCCAGGGCCGGACACCGGGGAGCTGTTTTTT.

This chain joins TRBV30 and TRBJ1-5; the D is unclear. This CDR3 comprises 13 residues. V gave up 0 bases and J gave up 4 bases, with 7 bases separating them. Germline-derived CDR1 and CDR2 are GTSNPN and SVGIG (reference sequence). The DNA for the CDR3 is TGTGCCTGGAGTGTATCGCGGAATCAGCCCCAGCATTTT. Its translation is CAWSVSRNQPQHF.

CDR3: CASSGGDSNQPQHF. CDR3 nucleotides: TGTGCCAGCAGTGGGGGGGATAGCAATCAGCCCCAGCATTTT. The rearrangement links TRBV2 to TRBJ1-5; a weak D match, TRBD1 (5 bases). The germline V gene encodes CDR1 SNHLY and CDR2 FYNNEI. V was pared by 4 bases and J by 0 bases, with 7 bases between. This CDR3 region has 14 residues. Full variable domain (remainder filled in from reference TRBV2 and TRBJ1-5): EPEVTQTPSHQVTQMGQEVILRCVPISNHLYFYWYRQILGQKVEFLVSFYNNEISEKSEIFDDQFSVERPDGSNFTLKIRSTKLEDSAMYFCASSGGDSNQPQHFGDGTRLSIL.

The rearrangement joins TRBV2 to TRBJ1-5; D remains ambiguous. Germline V gene lookup returns CDR1 SNHLY and CDR2 FYNNEI. This CDR3 is 14 amino acids long. Trimming cost V 7 bases and J 6 bases, with 16 bases left between them. The CDR3 DNA reads TGTGCCAGCACTAACCCGGCGGGAACTCAGCCCCAGCATTTT. It translates to CASTNPAGTQPQHF.

This sequence joins TRBV19 and TRBJ1-2, with D tentatively TRBD1 (5 bases). This CDR3 contains 14 residues. Germline CDR1 reads LNHDA; CDR2 reads SQIVND (reference sequence). V lost 1 base to trimming and J lost 1 base, with 7 bases between them. The CDR3 coding sequence is TGTGCCAGTAGTATAGGGGGCGGTAACTATGGCTACACCTTC. This codes for CASSIGGGNYGYTF.

The chain carries TRBV2 and TRBJ1-5, with 8 bases fitting TRBD1. Germline V gene data show CDR1 as SNHLY and CDR2 as FYNNEI. The CDR3 runs 16 residues. With 2 bases clipped from V and 7 bases from J, the junction kept 10 bases outside the gene matches. The CDR3 bases are TGTGCCAGCAGTGAATGGGCAGGGGGCGCGGCACAGCCCCAGCATTTT. It yields the protein CASSEWAGGAAQPQHF. The full variable domain, completed using reference TRBV2 and TRBJ1-5, is EPEVTQTPSHQVTQMGQEVILRCVPISNHLYFYWYRQILGQKVEFLVSFYNNEISEKSEIFDDQFSVERPDGSNFTLKIRSTKLEDSAMYFCASSEWAGGAAQPQHFGDGTRLSIL.

In this sample, this clone turned up a few times. The CDR3 sequence: CASSLREAGGNTGELFF. In nucleotides, the CDR3 is TGTGCCAGCAGCCTTAGGGAGGCAGGGGGCAACACCGGGGAGCTGTTTTTT. This chain links TRBV3-1 (or the pseudogene TRBV3-2) with TRBJ2-2; 8 bases fit TRBD1. V trimming: 4 bases; J trimming: 2 bases; junction bases outside the gene matches: 9. Per the germline V gene, CDR1 is LGHDT and CDR2 is YNNKEL (reference sequence). The CDR3 spans 17 residues.

This chain links TRBV19 with TRBJ2-1; 9 nucleotides match TRBD2. With V trimmed by 5 bases and J by 12 bases, 14 bases remained unmatched. Germline V CDR1 and CDR2: LNHDA, SQIVND (reference sequence). The CDR3 has 15 amino acids. The chain's CDR3 is CASSLISGSPSGQFF. In DNA, the CDR3 is TGTGCCAGTAGTCTAATTAGCGGGAGCCCATCGGGGCAGTTCTTC.

This clone was recorded once. The chain joins TRBV11-3 to TRBJ2-7, with a weak D call TRBD2 (6 bases). Trimming took off 5 bases at V and 4 bases at J, with 12 bases between the two ends. Germline CDR1 reads SGHNT; CDR2 reads YENEEA. CDR3 length: 13 residues. The CDR3 sequence is CASSPGTSYEQYF. CDR3 coding DNA: TGTGCCAGCAGCCCCGGGACTTCATACGAGCAGTACTTC.

The chain recombines TRBV28 with TRBJ1-2; D perhaps matches TRBD1 (5 bases). The CDR3 consists of 13 residues. CDR1 is MDHEN and CDR2 is SYDVKM in the germline V gene. V shed 6 bases and J shed 6 bases, with 14 bases lying between them. In DNA form, the CDR3 reads TGTGCCAGCAGCTGGACAAATAGAAATGGCTACACCTTC. This codes for CASSWTNRNGYTF.

The chain couples TRBV5-1 to TRBJ1-2; tentative D call: TRBD1 (5 bases). V gave up 0 bases and J gave up 3 bases, with 12 bases separating them. This CDR3 is built from 15 residues. Germline V gives CDR1 SGHRS, CDR2 YFSETQ. CDR3 residues: CASSLAIGGDYGYTF. The CDR3 DNA sequence: TGCGCCAGCAGCTTGGCCATCGGGGGTGACTATGGCTACACCTTC.

A single count supports this clone. The genes are TRBV7-2 and TRBJ1-3; D gene ambiguous. Germline CDR1 reads SGHTA; CDR2 reads FQGNSA. The CDR3 is made up of 12 amino acids. V was pared by 4 bases and J by 4 bases, with 5 bases between. Here the CDR3 reads CASSSTGNTIYF. As DNA, the CDR3 is TGTGCCAGCAGCTCGACAGGAAACACCATATATTTT.